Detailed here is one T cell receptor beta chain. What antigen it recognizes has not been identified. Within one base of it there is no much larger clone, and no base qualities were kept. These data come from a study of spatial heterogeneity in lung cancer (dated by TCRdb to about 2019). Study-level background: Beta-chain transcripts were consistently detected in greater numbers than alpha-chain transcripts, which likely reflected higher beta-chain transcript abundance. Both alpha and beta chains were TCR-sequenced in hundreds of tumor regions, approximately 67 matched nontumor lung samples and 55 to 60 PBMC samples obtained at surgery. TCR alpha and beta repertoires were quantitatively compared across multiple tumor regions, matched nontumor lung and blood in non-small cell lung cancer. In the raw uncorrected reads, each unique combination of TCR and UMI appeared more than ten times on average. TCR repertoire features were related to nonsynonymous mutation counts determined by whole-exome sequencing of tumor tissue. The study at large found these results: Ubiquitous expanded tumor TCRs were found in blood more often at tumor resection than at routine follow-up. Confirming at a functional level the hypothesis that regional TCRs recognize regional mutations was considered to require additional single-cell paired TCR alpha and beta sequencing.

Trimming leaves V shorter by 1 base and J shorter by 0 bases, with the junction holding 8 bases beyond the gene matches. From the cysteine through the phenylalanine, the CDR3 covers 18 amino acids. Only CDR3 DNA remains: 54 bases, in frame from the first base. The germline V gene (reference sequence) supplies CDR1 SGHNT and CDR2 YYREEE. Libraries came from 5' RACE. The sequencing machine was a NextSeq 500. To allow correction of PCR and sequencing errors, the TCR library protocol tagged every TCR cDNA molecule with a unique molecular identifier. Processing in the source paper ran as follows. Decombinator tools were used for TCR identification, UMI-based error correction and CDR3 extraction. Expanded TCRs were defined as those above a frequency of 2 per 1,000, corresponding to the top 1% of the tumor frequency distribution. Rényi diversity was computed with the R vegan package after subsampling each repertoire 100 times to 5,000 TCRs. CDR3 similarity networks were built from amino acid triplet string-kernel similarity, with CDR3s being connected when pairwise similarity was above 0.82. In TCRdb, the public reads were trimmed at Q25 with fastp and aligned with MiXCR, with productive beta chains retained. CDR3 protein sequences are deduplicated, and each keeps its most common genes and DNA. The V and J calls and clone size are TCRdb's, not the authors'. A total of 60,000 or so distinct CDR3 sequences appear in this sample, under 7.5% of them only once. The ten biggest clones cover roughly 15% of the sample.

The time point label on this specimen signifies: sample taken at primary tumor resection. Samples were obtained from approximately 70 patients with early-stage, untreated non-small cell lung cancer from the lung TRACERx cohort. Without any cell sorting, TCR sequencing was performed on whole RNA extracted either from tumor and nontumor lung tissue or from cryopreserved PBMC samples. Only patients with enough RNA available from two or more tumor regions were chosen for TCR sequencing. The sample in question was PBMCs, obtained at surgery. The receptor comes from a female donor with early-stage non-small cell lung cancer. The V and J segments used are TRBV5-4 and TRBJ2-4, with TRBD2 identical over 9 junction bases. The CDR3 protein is CASSLRSGGSLAKNIQYF. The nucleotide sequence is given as TGTGCCAGCAGCTTGCGTAGCGGGGGATCTCTAGCCAAAAACATTCAGTACTTC.